The T cell receptor (beta chain) under discussion was sequenced for a study of shared clonotypes between healthy human individuals. Study observations and caveats: It was the non-shared clonotypes that had lower generation probabilities than clonotypes shared by all four donors.

Turning to this clone: Its antigen is not known.

The authors split each subset's genomic DNA evenly across several immunoSEQ plates. Under the authors' procedure: There were no quality scores in the junction-only immunoSEQ sequences, so filtering differed. Libraries were prepared by immunoSEQ multiplex PCR; TCRdb keeps only in-frame clonotypes and omits some of them. V and J calls and clone size follow that table, whereas D and trimming were derived from the DNA. Here the sample spans over a million clones, nearly 99% being singletons. This TCR came from a man aged 25 to 40 in good health. The sequencing sample was made of naive CD4+ T cells sorted from blood. Subset in this sample: CD45RA+ positively selected.

The CDR3 spells CASSGSSGRAGSYEQYF. CDR3 sequence (DNA): TGCGCCAGCAGCGGGTCTAGCGGGAGGGCCGGGTCCTACGAGCAGTACTTC. The chain uses TRBV5-1 and TRBJ2-7; 12 nucleotides match TRBD2. The V and J ends lost 4 bases and 1 base, in that order; junction bases with no gene match: 9. Germline CDR1 and CDR2: SGHRS and YFSETQ. This CDR3 spans 17 amino acids.